This is a list of T cell receptor beta chains from one sample in a study of shared clonotypes between healthy human individuals. Repertoires were generated with immunoSEQ multiplex PCR, while TCRdb's copy carries only in-frame clones and drops some. The sample consists of roughly 1 million clones, 78% of them appearing once. Sequenced input: memory CD4+ T cells from PBMCs. The receptors here all came from a man aged 18 to 30 in good health. Some clones in this sample may be carry-over from other donors' samples. CDR3s include the opening cysteine and the closing phenylalanine or tryptophan. D genes are given only for firm matches. The size of a clone is reported for some rows only, either as once, few or many, or as a class for expanded clones.

.	TRBD2	TRBJ2-1	TRBV7-3	CASSLIPGGAYNEQFF	TGTGCCAGCAGCTTAATTCCGGGAGGAGCCTACAATGAGCAGTTCTTC
.	.	TRBJ2-3	TRBV2	CASSVTQIADTQYF	TGTGCCAGCAGTGTAACCCAGATAGCAGATACGCAGTATTTT
.	TRBD1	TRBJ1-1	TRBV11-1	CASSPRLTGDTEAFF	TGTGCCAGCAGCCCTCGACTGACAGGGGACACTGAAGCTTTCTTT
once	.	TRBJ2-7	TRBV21-1	CASSKTSSGFPYEQYF	TGTGCCAGCAGCAAAACGTCTAGCGGGTTTCCCTACGAGCAGTACTTC
.	TRBD2	TRBJ2-7	TRBV6-5	CATHATSVSSYEQYF	TGTGCCACCCACGCGACTAGCGTAAGCTCCTACGAGCAGTACTTC
.	.	TRBJ1-5	TRBV19	CASSDGGLGNQPQHF	TGTGCCAGTAGCGATGGGGGATTAGGGAATCAGCCCCAGCATTTT
.	.	TRBJ1-1	TRBV6-6	CASSYWEYTEAFF	TGTGCCAGCAGTTACTGGGAATACACTGAAGCTTTCTTT
.	TRBD1	TRBJ2-3	TRBV4-1	CASSPQGGQGSATDTQYF	TGCGCCAGCAGCCCGCAGGGGGGACAGGGTTCAGCCACAGATACGCAGTATTTT
few	.	TRBJ2-6	TRBV5-1	CASSFTSPGPLGANVLTF	TGCGCCAGCAGCTTCACGTCTCCGGGACCCCTTGGGGCCAACGTCCTGACTTTC
.	.	TRBJ1-4	TRBV30	CAWSTGWVEKLFF	TGTGCCTGGAGCACAGGGTGGGTTGAAAAACTGTTTTTT
.	.	TRBJ2-1	TRBV5-8	CASSSYYEQFF	TGTGCCAGCAGCTCGTATTATGAGCAGTTCTTC
.	.	TRBJ1-2	TRBV14	CASSQGGGYTF	TGTGCCAGCAGCCAAGGTGGTGGCTACACCTTC
many	.	TRBJ2-7	TRBV11-2	CASSLGPGAYEQYF	TGTGCCAGCAGCTTAGGCCCGGGTGCCTACGAGCAGTACTTC
few	.	TRBJ2-2	TRBV30	CAWSSIGGGELFF	TGTGCCTGGAGCTCGATTGGAGGCGGGGAGCTGTTTTTT
.	.	TRBJ2-7	TRBV11-3	CASSKGGGEDEQYF	TGTGCCAGCAGCAAGGGAGGGGGCGAAGACGAGCAGTACTTC
.	TRBD2	TRBJ2-3	TRBV29-1	CSVVPGGISTDTQYF	TGCAGCGTTGTGCCCGGGGGGATAAGCACAGATACGCAGTATTTT
.	.	TRBJ2-1	TRBV10-3	CAISESPRGYNEQFF	TGTGCCATCAGTGAGTCACCCCGGGGCTACAATGAGCAGTTCTTC
.	TRBD1	TRBJ2-7	TRBV2	CASGGQGASYEQYF	TGTGCCAGCGGAGGGCAGGGGGCTTCCTACGAGCAGTACTTC
.	TRBD1	TRBJ1-5	TRBV5-1	CASRDRFNSNQPQHF	TGCGCCAGCAGGGACAGGTTCAATAGCAATCAGCCCCAGCATTTT
.	.	TRBJ1-5	TRBV15	CATSMGSGQPQHF	TGTGCCACCAGCATGGGATCGGGACAGCCCCAGCATTTT
.	.	TRBJ2-5	TRBV6-5	CASRMTVQETQYF	TGTGCCAGCAGGATGACCGTTCAAGAGACCCAGTACTTC
.	TRBD1	TRBJ1-5	TRBV28	CASRDRAQFLVPQHF	TGTGCCAGCAGGGACAGGGCCCAGTTTTTGGTGCCCCAGCATTTT
once	TRBD2	TRBJ2-7	TRBV5-4	CASSLEGTSGYEQYF	TGTGCCAGCAGCTTGGAAGGGACTAGCGGCTACGAGCAGTACTTC
.	.	TRBJ2-1	TRBV12-5	CASGLGDPYNEQFF	TGTGCTAGTGGTTTGGGTGACCCCTACAATGAGCAGTTCTTC
.	.	TRBJ1-2	TRBV5-8	CASSYRDFYGYTF	TGTGCCAGCAGCTACAGGGATTTCTATGGCTACACCTTC
.	TRBD1	TRBJ1-1	TRBV5-1	CASSSRTGTNTEAFF	TGCGCCAGCAGCAGCCGGACAGGGACGAACACTGAAGCTTTCTTT
.	TRBD1	TRBJ1-2	TRBV19	CASSPSDRAFRGYTF	TGTGCCAGTAGTCCTTCGGACAGGGCTTTTCGTGGCTACACCTTC
.	TRBD2	TRBJ2-1	TRBV5-4	CASSLDSSGRNEQFF	TGTGCCAGCAGCTTGGACTCTAGCGGGAGGAATGAGCAGTTCTTC
.	.	TRBJ2-7	TRBV5-1	CASSSLQGYEQYF	TGCGCCAGCAGCTCACTCCAGGGCTACGAGCAGTACTTC
.	.	TRBJ2-5	TRBV7-2	CASSPWGSSETQYF	TGTGCCAGCAGCCCATGGGGCTCGTCAGAGACCCAGTACTTC
.	.	TRBJ1-2	TRBV28	CASSFRSRGGYTF	TGTGCCAGCAGTTTCCGAAGCCGAGGAGGCTACACCTTC
.	.	TRBJ2-3	TRBV15	CATRDWPRMGTDTQYF	TGTGCCACCAGGGACTGGCCTCGGATGGGTACAGATACGCAGTATTTT
few	TRBD1	TRBJ2-5	TRBV2	CASSGDRGDQETQYF	TGTGCCAGCAGCGGGGACAGGGGGGACCAAGAGACCCAGTACTTC
.	.	TRBJ2-3	TRBV7-9	CASSTRGGRRTDTQYF	TGTGCCAGCAGCACCCGAGGAGGCAGAAGAACAGATACGCAGTATTTT
.	.	TRBJ1-5	TRBV7-9	CASTRGEGSSNQPQHF	TGTGCCAGCACCCGGGGGGAGGGATCCAGCAATCAGCCCCAGCATTTT
.	.	TRBJ1-2	TRBV6-6	CASSSEANYGYTF	TGTGCCAGCAGTAGCGAAGCTAACTATGGCTACACCTTC
.	.	TRBJ1-4	TRBV28	CASSLSTPFGGEKLFF	TGTGCCAGCAGTTTATCGACGCCTTTTGGGGGTGAAAAACTGTTTTTT
.	.	TRBJ1-2	TRBV7-2	CASSQNRAGGYTF	TGTGCCAGCAGCCAGAACAGGGCTGGGGGCTACACCTTC
.	TRBD1	TRBJ1-1	TRBV7-2	CASSLRGQTEAFF	TGTGCCAGCAGCTTAAGGGGGCAGACTGAAGCTTTCTTT
.	.	TRBJ1-2	TRBV5-1	CASSLGTSNYGYTF	TGCGCCAGCAGCTTGGGCACCTCTAACTATGGCTACACCTTC
once	.	TRBJ2-7	TRBV5-4	CASSLASGGFSGEQYF	TGTGCCAGCAGCTTGGCTAGTGGGGGTTTCTCTGGGGAGCAGTACTTC
.	.	TRBJ2-7	TRBV2	CASSQHGTPEDEQYF	TGTGCCAGCAGTCAACACGGGACCCCGGAGGACGAGCAGTACTTC
once	.	TRBJ2-7	TRBV7-8	CASSPQDRITYEQYF	TGTGCCAGCAGCCCCCAAGACCGGATTACCTACGAGCAGTACTTC
.	.	TRBJ1-2	TRBV6-1	CASSELGTNGYTF	TGTGCCAGCAGTGAACTGGGGACCAATGGCTACACCTTC
.	.	TRBJ1-3	TRBV9	CASSAQGIGNTIYF	TGTGCCAGCAGCGCCCAGGGTATAGGAAACACCATATATTTT
.	TRBD1	TRBJ1-2	TRBV28	CASSQTGIANYGYTF	TGTGCCAGCAGTCAGACAGGGATTGCTAACTATGGCTACACCTTC
.	.	TRBJ2-1	TRBV11-3	CASSSTISANEQFF	TGTGCCAGCAGCTCAACCATTAGCGCCAATGAGCAGTTCTTC
once	.	TRBJ1-5	TRBV28	CASSLWAGSQPQHF	TGTGCCAGCAGTTTATGGGCAGGGTCCCAGCCCCAGCATTTT
.	.	TRBJ2-1	TRBV18	CASSPPRRGDEQFF	TGTGCCAGCTCACCACCGAGGAGGGGTGATGAGCAGTTCTTC
.	TRBD1	TRBJ1-2	TRBV30	CAWSEGAYGYTF	TGTGCCTGGAGCGAGGGGGCCTATGGCTACACCTTC
.	TRBD2	TRBJ2-3	TRBV5-1	CASSLNAGAEDTQYF	TGCGCCAGCAGCTTGAACGCGGGAGCCGAAGATACGCAGTATTTT
.	.	TRBJ2-3	TRBV10-3	CAISDGMISGGARDTQYF	TGTGCCATCAGTGATGGGATGATTAGCGGAGGGGCCCGGGATACGCAGTATTTT
.	TRBD1	TRBJ1-2	TRBV5-5	CASSPATGQGHGYTF	TGTGCCAGCAGCCCGGCGACAGGGCAGGGACATGGCTACACCTTC
.	.	TRBJ1-1	TRBV10-3	CAISDKGRDTEAFF	TGTGCCATCAGTGATAAGGGGAGAGACACTGAAGCTTTCTTT
.	.	TRBJ1-4	TRBV5-4	CASSLGGGQPNEKLFF	TGTGCCAGCAGCTTGGGGGGAGGACAGCCAAATGAAAAACTGTTTTTT
.	TRBD2	TRBJ2-7	TRBV7-3	CASSSGLAGAYEQYF	TGTGCCAGCAGCTCTGGACTAGCGGGAGCCTACGAGCAGTACTTC
.	.	TRBJ2-2	TRBV18	CASSPPLGGSNTGELFF	TGTGCCAGCTCACCACCCTTAGGGGGATCGAACACCGGGGAGCTGTTTTTT
many	.	TRBJ2-1	TRBV6-1	CASRAGSSYNEQFF	TGTGCCAGCAGGGCGGGTTCCTCCTACAATGAGCAGTTCTTC
.	TRBD1	TRBJ1-2	TRBV4-2	CASSHRGWDSLHYGYTF	TGTGCCAGCAGCCACCGTGGGTGGGACAGCCTTCATTATGGCTACACCTTC
once	TRBD1	TRBJ1-1	TRBV5-5	CASSWLRLRDRGTEAFF	TGTGCCAGCAGCTGGTTACGTCTCCGCGACAGGGGCACTGAAGCTTTCTTT